This TCR beta chain was recovered during a study of response to subunit inactivated influenza vaccine. Study-wide results and limits: The authors suggested that every seasonal influenza vaccination recruits few new T cells.

Remarks on this clonotype: Its antigen is not identified. The junction departs from germline at one end; a sequencing error may be responsible.

Each CDR3 protein gets one entry after TCRdb re-called the RT-PCR reads with MiXCR. Of about 570,000 distinct CDR3 sequences listed, about 12% were seen once; the top ten hold roughly 10%. CDR1 LGHNA and CDR2 YSLEER come from the germline V gene. CDR3 size: 14 residues. J is TRBJ2-2 and V is TRBV4-3; D is unclear. The sequence was obtained from a man aged 45-60 years who received an inactivated influenza vaccine. Specimen: PBMCs from blood, collected on the day of vaccination. CDR3 in DNA: TGCGTCAGCAGCCAAGAAAACTCCCCCGGGGAGCTGTTTTTT. It specifies CVSSQENSPGELFF.